These T cell receptor beta chains were read from a single sample in a study of T cells in localized non-small cell lung cancer. The data were produced by immunoSEQ multiplex PCR, yet TCRdb's version contains in-frame clones alone and is incomplete. Of tens of thousands of clones listed, 88% are singletons. The material sequenced was peripheral blood, taken before any cancer treatment. These receptor sequences come from a woman between 35 and 75 years old with stage I squamous cell lung carcinoma. CDR3s include the opening cysteine and the closing phenylalanine or tryptophan. Fields, in order: clone size, D gene, J gene, V gene, CDR3 protein, CDR3 DNA. The D gene is left open where the match is weak. The size field is filled for only some rows; it gives once, few, many or a size class.

few	TRBD2	TRBJ2-3	TRBV2	CASSHEVGTSVTDTQYF	TGTGCCAGCAGTCACGAAGTCGGGACTAGCGTCACAGATACGCAGTATTTT
-	TRBD1	TRBJ2-7	TRBV2	CASNFEGAHYEQYF	TGTGCCAGCAATTTTGAGGGGGCCCACTACGAGCAGTACTTC
-	-	TRBJ2-3	TRBV6-1	CASSVPTDTQYF	TGTGCCAGCAGTGTACCCACAGATACGCAGTATTTT
-	-	TRBJ2-5	TRBV18	CASSPGTQETQYF	TGTGCCAGCTCACCCGGCACGCAAGAGACCCAGTACTTC
-	-	TRBJ2-5	TRBV2	CASSEAGGPLFRETQYF	TGTGCCAGCAGTGAAGCGGGTGGCCCCCTTTTCCGAGAGACCCAGTACTTC
-	TRBD1	TRBJ1-1	TRBV30	CAWNRGRNTEAFF	TGTGCCTGGAACAGGGGCCGCAACACTGAAGCTTTCTTT
-	-	TRBJ2-7	TRBV7-9	CASTDGTRQYF	TGTGCCAGCACCGACGGGACGAGGCAGTACTTC
-	-	TRBJ1-1	TRBV7-9	CAIDVGGTEAFF	TGTGCCATAGATGTTGGGGGCACTGAAGCTTTCTTT
-	TRBD1	TRBJ1-4	TRBV27	CASGRQGAGEKLFF	TGTGCCAGCGGGCGACAGGGGGCTGGGGAAAAACTGTTTTTT
-	-	TRBJ2-3	TRBV18	CASSTGSDTQYF	TGTGCCAGCTCAACAGGGTCAGATACGCAGTATTTT
-	-	TRBJ2-3	TRBV29-1	CSVEPRDTQYF	TGCAGCGTTGAACCCCGAGATACGCAGTATTTT
-	-	TRBJ2-1	TRBV5-4	CASSTPGTYNEQFF	TGTGCCAGCAGTACTCCCGGTACCTACAATGAGCAGTTCTTC
-	-	TRBJ2-2	TRBV5-4	CASSLYAGRNTGELFF	TGTGCCAGCAGCTTGTATGCGGGGCGGAACACCGGGGAGCTGTTTTTT
-	-	TRBJ1-1	TRBV7-9	CASSLESVTEAFF	TGTGCCAGCAGCTTAGAATCTGTCACTGAAGCTTTCTTT
-	-	TRBJ1-2	TRBV6-6	CASSHRRARPNYGYTF	TGTGCCAGCAGTCACAGGAGGGCGAGGCCTAACTATGGCTACACCTTC
-	TRBD1	TRBJ2-5	TRBV9	CASSARTGGRETQYF	TGTGCCAGCAGCGCACGGACAGGGGGGAGAGAGACCCAGTACTTC
-	TRBD2	TRBJ2-3	TRBV7-8	CASSLGGTDTQYF	TGTGCCAGCAGCTTGGGGGGGACAGATACGCAGTATTTT
-	-	TRBJ2-6	TRBV5-1	CASSLTSSGANVLTF	TGCGCCAGCAGCTTGACAAGCTCTGGGGCCAACGTCCTGACTTTC
-	TRBD2	TRBJ2-7	TRBV7-9	CASSLKAGEHYEQYF	TGTGCCAGCAGCTTAAAAGCGGGGGAGCACTACGAGCAGTACTTC
-	-	TRBJ1-5	TRBV6-6	CASSSRGNQPQHF	TGTGCCAGCAGTTCCCGGGGCAATCAGCCCCAGCATTTT
-	-	TRBJ1-1	TRBV29-1	CSGVQDPEAFF	TGCAGCGGCGTCCAGGATCCTGAAGCTTTCTTT
-	-	TRBJ2-7	TRBV19	CASSIGARVINEQYF	TGTGCCAGTAGTATAGGGGCCAGGGTAATCAACGAGCAGTACTTC
-	-	TRBJ1-2	TRBV11-2	CASSLSLKNYGYTF	TGTGCCAGCAGCTTAAGTTTAAAAAACTATGGCTACACCTTC
-	TRBD1	TRBJ1-1	TRBV27	CASSWQGRGTEAFF	TGTGCCAGCAGTTGGCAAGGCAGGGGGACCGAAGCTTTCTTT
-	TRBD1	TRBJ1-6	TRBV6-6	CASLDRANNSPLHF	TGTGCCAGCCTGGACAGGGCCAATAATTCACCCCTCCACTTT
-	-	TRBJ2-5	TRBV11-1	CASSSGPRQYF	TGTGCCAGCAGCTCCGGACCGCGGCAGTACTTC
-	-	TRBJ2-3	TRBV5-6	CASSPGTPLGSDTQYF	TGTGCCAGCAGCCCGGGGACACCCCTTGGCTCAGATACGCAGTATTTT
-	TRBD1	TRBJ1-1	TRBV18	CASSPRTGYMNTEAFF	TGTGCCAGCTCACCTAGGACAGGGTACATGAACACTGAAGCTTTCTTT
once	-	TRBJ2-7	TRBV18	CASSPGRNYEQYF	TGTGCCAGCTCACCAGGTCGGAACTACGAGCAGTACTTC
-	TRBD1	TRBJ1-1	TRBV7-2	CASGRTGGITEAFF	TGTGCCAGCGGCAGGACAGGGGGTATTACTGAAGCTTTCTTT